The T cell receptor (beta chain) described here comes from a study of spatial heterogeneity in lung cancer. Described time point: sample taken at primary tumor resection. This clonotype has a handful of counts. TCRdb reanalysed the 5' RACE reads using MiXCR and keeps one entry per CDR3 protein. Found here are tens of thousands of distinct CDR3 sequences, 6.5% to 9% of them singletons; the top ten hold 25% to 30%. V lost 3 bases and J lost 4, with 9 bases in between. The CDR3 runs 13 residues. Per germline, CDR1 SNHLY and CDR2 FYNNEI. This material consisted of PBMCs, taken at surgery. The chain carries TRBV2 and TRBJ2-5; no clear D. This clonotype was sampled from a female donor with early-stage non-small cell lung cancer. The CDR3 loop reads CASSEYERETQYF. The DNA of the CDR3 is TGTGCCAGCAGTGAGTATGAAAGAGAGACCCAGTACTTC.